This TCR beta chain was captured by sequencing in a study of CD8 T cells in ankylosing spondylitis. TCRdb recomputed calls from the 5' RACE reads with MiXCR, one row per CDR3 protein. The data show a few hundred thousand distinct CDR3 sequences, 15% to 20% seen once. The CDR3 runs to 12 residues. Germline assignment: CDR1 SQVTM and CDR2 ANQGSEA. V lost 7 bases and J lost 5, with 11 bases in between. The clonotype was recovered from a male donor with ankylosing spondylitis or in good health (not recorded which). The genes are TRBV29-1 and TRBJ2-2; D is unclear. Sequenced: blood, either unsorted or a sorted T cell fraction (not recorded which). DNA for the CDR3: TGCAGCGCTGTGAGATCAACCGGGGAGCTGTTTTTT. This sequence encodes CSAVRSTGELFF.